This T cell receptor beta chain was documented in a study of cytomegalovirus exposure and HLA in healthy donors. Points on this clone: Its antigen is unidentified.

General observations from the study: An apparent linkage of common viral pathogens to several of the most significant clusters emerged in a later analysis. Most subjects' HLA-A and HLA-B alleles were reportedly predicted from TCR beta sequences.

The PCR was carried out with 60 Vbeta primers and 13 Jbeta primers. The assay was immunoSEQ multiplex PCR, and TCRdb's table has in-frame clones only and misses some. In the table there are around 160,000 clones, about three quarters of which are singletons. The donors comprised healthy bone marrow donors. The sequenced sample consisted of PBMCs. The TCR comes from a woman aged 40 to 55 in good health and CMV-seropositive.

The CDR3 bases are TGTGCCAGCAGTTCCCTGGACAGGGCTAATGAAAAACTGTTTTTT. Translated, it gives CASSSLDRANEKLFF. V usage is TRBV28 and J usage is TRBJ1-4, with 8 bases aligning to TRBD1. The V segment lost 4 bases and the J segment 3 bases; nucleotides outside the gene matches: 4. The CDR3 contains 15 residues. The germline V gene encodes CDR1 MDHEN and CDR2 SYDVKM.